The 5 T cell receptor beta chains given below trace back to one sample, sequenced in a study of post-analysis software for immune sequencing data. Study-wide results and caveats: Controls had lower frequencies than patients of about 5 TRBV segments, which included TRBV5-6, TRBV5-1 and TRBV20-1.

These receptors have no identified antigens. Prepared libraries of TCR beta cDNA carried unique molecular identifiers. TCRdb reanalysed the PCR reads using MiXCR and keeps one entry per CDR3 protein. This sample has hundreds of thousands of distinct CDR3 sequences; approximately 53% occur once, and the top ten carry 4.6%. The sample taken for sequencing was blood. Every receptor here comes from a girl aged 5 to 17 with multiple sclerosis.

In this sample, this clonotype turned up a few times. The CDR3 coding sequence is TGTGCCAGCACCGTCGGCAATCAGCCCCAGCATTTT. Translated, it gives CASTVGNQPQHF. The rearrangement uses TRBV12-3 or TRBV12-4 and TRBJ1-5; the D is unclear. The ends were cut back, 7 bases at V and 2 bases at J, with 6 bases in the middle. The CDR3 sequence is 12 residues long.

The chain joins TRBV20-1 to TRBJ2-4, with TRBD2 as a possible D gene (6 bases). The V end lost 4 bases, the J end lost 8 bases, and 21 bases lay between the germline ends. Germline CDR1 is DFQATT and CDR2 is SNEGSKA (reference sequence). The CDR3 is 15 residues long. The CDR3 spells CSAIIRPGGRDIQYF. The CDR3 DNA reads TGCAGTGCTATCATCAGGCCCGGGGGTCGAGACATTCAGTACTTC.

Only a few counts were recorded for this clonotype. The chain uses TRBV4-1 and TRBJ2-7; 9 positions agree with TRBD2. With the DNA end fitting TRBJ2-5 better, the J assignment may be wrong. The CDR3 is 17 residues long. In germline, CDR1 is MGHRA, CDR2 YSYEKL. CDR3 in amino acids: CASSQSLAGGQTETQYF. CDR3 sequence (DNA): TGCGCCAGCAGCCAATCCCTCGCGGGGGGGCAGACAGAGACCCAGTACTTC.

V is TRBV20-1 and J is TRBJ2-5, with D possibly being TRBD1 or TRBD2 (7 bases each). V was clipped by 1 base and J by 5 bases, with 14 bases between them. Germline values: CDR1 DFQATT, CDR2 SNEGSKA (reference sequence). CDR3 length equals 14 residues. The CDR3 protein is CSARGEGARETQYF. The CDR3 DNA is TGCAGTGCTAGAGGGGAGGGGGCGCGGGAGACCCAGTACTTC.

The V gene is TRBV2, the J gene TRBJ2-5; D ambiguous. Trimming stripped 0 bases from V and 7 bases from J, with 9 bases between. This CDR3 has 13 residues. Germline CDR1 is SNHLY and CDR2 is FYNNEI. CDR3 coding DNA: TGTGCCAGCAGTGAAGCAGGGAAAGGGACCCAGTACTTC. Translated: CASSEAGKGTQYF.